Listed below are T cell receptor beta chains from one sample, sequenced in a study of tumor-infiltrating lymphocytes in primary liver carcinoma. TCRdb independently ran MiXCR on the multiplex PCR reads; one entry per CDR3 protein. The sample has 180,000 or so distinct CDR3 sequences; 60% are singletons. Sequenced sample: peripheral blood. The receptors were gathered from a middle-aged man with primary liver carcinoma and hepatitis B virus infection. Each CDR3 is given with its conserved first and last residue. Fields, in order: V gene, D gene, J gene, clone size, CDR3 DNA, CDR3 protein. The D gene is left open where the match is weak. Clone size is given for some rows only: seen once, a few or many times, or a class if the clone is expanded.

V gene: TRBV28; D gene: .; J gene: TRBJ2-7; clone size: few; CDR3 DNA: TGTGCCAGCAGTTTGAACCCCTGGAAGGGCTACGAGCAGTACTTC; CDR3 protein: CASSLNPWKGYEQYF
V gene: TRBV30; D gene: TRBD1; J gene: TRBJ1-1; clone size: .; CDR3 DNA: TGTGCCTGGAGAAACAGCCGTTCGGACAGGGGAACTGAAGCTTTCTTT; CDR3 protein: CAWRNSRSDRGTEAFF
V gene: TRBV11-2; D gene: .; J gene: TRBJ1-2; clone size: .; CDR3 DNA: TGTGCCAGCACCGGGGTCGGGTCCGGTGGCTACACCTTC; CDR3 protein: CASTGVGSGGYTF
V gene: TRBV5-1; D gene: TRBD1; J gene: TRBJ2-1; clone size: .; CDR3 DNA: TGCGCCAGCAGCCTGGGACAGGGTCATGGGCAGTTCTTC; CDR3 protein: CASSLGQGHGQFF
V gene: TRBV4-1; D gene: TRBD1; J gene: TRBJ1-3; clone size: .; CDR3 DNA: TGCGCCAGCAGCCAAGAGGACAGGGTTGGAAACACCATATATTTT; CDR3 protein: CASSQEDRVGNTIYF
V gene: TRBV25-1; D gene: .; J gene: TRBJ2-7; clone size: .; CDR3 DNA: TGTGCCAGCGGACATAATCTGTACGAGCAGTACTTC; CDR3 protein: CASGHNLYEQYF
V gene: TRBV29-1; D gene: .; J gene: TRBJ1-1; clone size: .; CDR3 DNA: TGCAGCGTTAGCCTGGCGGAGGACACTGAAGCTTTCTTT; CDR3 protein: CSVSLAEDTEAFF
V gene: TRBV11-2; D gene: .; J gene: TRBJ2-7; clone size: many; CDR3 DNA: TGTGCCAGCAGCTTACCTATCCTTGGGAGCGAGCAGTACTTC; CDR3 protein: CASSLPILGSEQYF
V gene: TRBV29-1; D gene: .; J gene: TRBJ2-5; clone size: .; CDR3 DNA: TGCAGCGTTGAAGATGGGATGGACCAAGGGACCCAGTACTTC; CDR3 protein: CSVEDGMDQGTQYF
V gene: TRBV5-5; D gene: TRBD1; J gene: TRBJ1-4; clone size: .; CDR3 DNA: TGTGCCAGCAGCGGAATGACCGGGACAGGGACTGAAAAACTGTTTTTT; CDR3 protein: CASSGMTGTGTEKLFF
V gene: TRBV11-2; D gene: .; J gene: TRBJ1-4; clone size: .; CDR3 DNA: TGTGCCAGCAACTTAGGCCCGGGGGCAAATGAAAAACTTTTTTTT; CDR3 protein: CASNLGPGANEKLFF
V gene: TRBV29-1; D gene: .; J gene: TRBJ2-1; clone size: .; CDR3 DNA: TGCAGCGTTGTCGCGGTCCCGGAAGAGCAGTTCTTC; CDR3 protein: CSVVAVPEEQFF
V gene: TRBV11-1; D gene: .; J gene: TRBJ2-5; clone size: many; CDR3 DNA: TGTGCCAGCAGCTTCCTCTTGGAGACCCAGTACTTC; CDR3 protein: CASSFLLETQYF
V gene: TRBV28; D gene: TRBD1; J gene: TRBJ2-2; clone size: few; CDR3 DNA: TGTGCCAGCAGCCTACCGGGACAGGGCCCCGGGGAGCTGTTTTTT; CDR3 protein: CASSLPGQGPGELFF
V gene: TRBV6-1; D gene: TRBD1; J gene: TRBJ2-7; clone size: few; CDR3 DNA: TGTGCCAGCGCCCTCAGAGTCCGGGACAGGCGCTACGAGCAGTACTTC; CDR3 protein: CASALRVRDRRYEQYF
V gene: TRBV29-1; D gene: TRBD1; J gene: TRBJ1-2; clone size: .; CDR3 DNA: TGCAGCACCTGGGACAGCACATTCTATGGCTACACCTTC; CDR3 protein: CSTWDSTFYGYTF
V gene: TRBV11-2; D gene: .; J gene: TRBJ2-5; clone size: many; CDR3 DNA: TGTGCCAGCAGCTTAAAACCATTGGGACTTGCGACCCAGTACTTC; CDR3 protein: CASSLKPLGLATQYF
V gene: TRBV2; D gene: .; J gene: TRBJ2-7; clone size: .; CDR3 DNA: TGTGCCAGCAGAGAAGCCAAAAGCTCCTACGAGCAGTACTTC; CDR3 protein: CASREAKSSYEQYF
V gene: TRBV14; D gene: .; J gene: TRBJ2-4; clone size: many; CDR3 DNA: TGTGCTCGCTGGGTCAAGGGCAAAAACATTCAGTACTTC; CDR3 protein: CARWVKGKNIQYF
V gene: TRBV6-1; D gene: .; J gene: TRBJ2-1; clone size: .; CDR3 DNA: TGTGCCAGCAGGACAAGGATATCGGGTTCTACTTACAATGAGCAGTTCTTC; CDR3 protein: CASRTRISGSTYNEQFF
V gene: TRBV10-3; D gene: .; J gene: TRBJ2-4; clone size: .; CDR3 DNA: TGTGCCATCAGTGAGTCATGGCTCCTAGCCAAAAACATTCAGTACTTC; CDR3 protein: CAISESWLLAKNIQYF
V gene: TRBV28; D gene: .; J gene: TRBJ2-5; clone size: .; CDR3 DNA: TGTGCCAGCACCTCCCCTGGGAGTCAGGCCTCAGAGACCCAGTACTTC; CDR3 protein: CASTSPGSQASETQYF
V gene: TRBV10-3; D gene: TRBD2; J gene: TRBJ2-1; clone size: .; CDR3 DNA: TGTGCCATCATGACTAGCACAGGTGAGCAGTTCTTC; CDR3 protein: CAIMTSTGEQFF
V gene: TRBV11-2; D gene: .; J gene: TRBJ2-6; clone size: .; CDR3 DNA: TGTGCCAGAAGCTTCGACAGGAGCTCGGGGGCCAACGTCCTGACTTTC; CDR3 protein: CARSFDRSSGANVLTF
V gene: TRBV6-5; D gene: .; J gene: TRBJ2-3; clone size: .; CDR3 DNA: TGTGCCAGCATGAAGCCAGATACGCAGTATTTT; CDR3 protein: CASMKPDTQYF
V gene: TRBV5-4; D gene: .; J gene: TRBJ2-2; clone size: .; CDR3 DNA: TGTGCCAGCAGCTTGGAACAGGGTGGGATCGGGGAACTGTTTTTT; CDR3 protein: CASSLEQGGIGELFF